One sample yielded the 25 T cell receptor beta chains listed below, sequenced in a study of cytomegalovirus exposure and HLA in healthy donors (TCRdb year 2017). Receptors were amplified or captured by the immunoSEQ multiplex PCR assay. A mixture of 60 forward primers for TCR Vbeta segments and 13 reverse primers for TCR Jbeta segments was used in the multiplex PCR. The table comes from immuneACCESS by way of TCRdb, which keeps in-frame sequences with V and J called. Part of the clones is missing from these tables; in studies checked, under half for an unresolved V gene and the rest for unknown reasons. For this sample the table gives 200,000 to 250,000 clones, of which about two thirds were detected only once. The ten largest clones take up around 3% of the sample. Specimen: PBMCs. The receptors derive from a man aged 40-49 years in good health and CMV-seropositive.

J is TRBJ1-2 and V is TRBV28; TRBD1 matches 7 bases. Germline loops: CDR1 MDHEN, CDR2 SYDVKM. The V and J ends lost 4 bases and 4 bases, in that order; junction bases with no gene match: 6. There are 14 residues in the CDR3. CDR3 nucleotide sequence: TGTGCCAGCAGTTCTCTTGGGACAGTCTATGGCTACACCTTC. The encoded protein is CASSSLGTVYGYTF.

This rearrangement joins TRBV4-1 to TRBJ2-7, with 8 positions matching TRBD1. The ends lost 1 base at V and 1 base at J; junction bases unmatched: 9. CDR1 is MGHRA, CDR2 YSYEKL, per germline. This CDR3 is 17 amino acids long. The DNA for the CDR3 is TGCGCCAGCAGCCAAGGGGTTGTGGGGGACAGGTCCTACGAGCAGTACTTC. Its protein is CASSQGVVGDRSYEQYF.

The chain uses TRBV10-2 and TRBJ2-7; 9 nucleotides align to TRBD1. With V trimmed by 7 bases and J by 4 bases, 8 bases remained unmatched. CDR3 length: 14 residues. Germline V lookup: CDR1 WSHSY, CDR2 SAAADI. DNA of the CDR3: TGCGCCAGCATCCGGACAGGGGATCCTTACGAGCAGTACTTC. Its translation is CASIRTGDPYEQYF.

A few counts support this clone. The V gene is TRBV5-1, the J gene TRBJ2-2; D is unresolved. Germline V gene sequence: CDR1 SGHRS, CDR2 YFSETQ. The CDR3 is made up of 15 amino acids. V dropped 1 base and J dropped 1 base, with 8 bases sitting between them. The CDR3 DNA reads TGCGCCAGCAGCTTGTCCCCCTGGAACACCGGGGAGCTGTTTTTT. Protein product: CASSLSPWNTGELFF. Full variable domain (missing parts from reference TRBV5-1 and TRBJ2-2): KAGVTQTPRYLIKTRGQQVTLSCSPISGHRSVSWYQQTPGQGLQFLFEYFSETQRNKGNFPGRFSGRQFSNSRSEMNVSTLELGDSALYLCASSLSPWNTGELFFGEGSRLTVL.

The rearrangement joins TRBV27 to TRBJ2-3; 13 bases agree with TRBD2. Losses at the gene ends were 5 bases for V and 5 bases for J; bases not matched to a gene: 13. Germline lookup yields CDR1 MNHEY and CDR2 SMNVEV (reference sequence). This CDR3 has 18 residues. In DNA form, the CDR3 reads TGTGCCAGCAGTCCCACCCCACTAGCGGGGGGGCCGGTAGATACGCAGTATTTT. This codes for CASSPTPLAGGPVDTQYF.

There are a few counts of this clone. V gene TRBV6-5 combines with J gene TRBJ2-7, with 9 positions matching TRBD1. CDR3 length: 16 amino acids. With 0 bases clipped from V and 1 base from J, the junction kept 4 bases outside the gene matches. Germline CDR1 and CDR2: MNHEY and SVGAGI. In DNA form, the CDR3 reads TGTGCCAGCAGTTACTCGGCGGGGACAGGGTCCTACGAGCAGTACTTC. Protein sequence: CASSYSAGTGSYEQYF.

CDR3 bases: TGTGCCACCTCGACAGGCTCTGGAAACACCATATATTTT. Its translation: CATSTGSGNTIYF. The chain uses TRBV7-8 and TRBJ1-3; D may be TRBD1 (6 bases). The CDR3 runs to 13 residues. Trimming took 10 bases from V and 0 from J, leaving 10 bases between them. Germline CDR1 and CDR2: SGHVS and FQNEAQ.

This chain joins TRBV2 and TRBJ2-2; D is possibly TRBD1 (6 bases). The CDR3 contains 14 residues. Germline V CDR1 and CDR2: SNHLY, FYNNEI. The V end was cut by 7 bases, the J end by 1 base, with 10 bases between. This CDR3 reads CASNLGGNTGELFF. In DNA form, the CDR3 reads TGTGCCAGCAATTTAGGGGGGAACACCGGGGAGCTGTTTTTT.

V usage is TRBV6-5 and J usage is TRBJ1-1; 9 positions match TRBD1. The germline CDR1 and CDR2 sequences are MNHEY and SVGAGI. The CDR3 loop spans 14 amino acids. Losses at the gene ends were 8 bases for V and 7 bases for J; bases not matched to a gene: 11. CDR3 amino acids: CASYDRGDSLEAFF. The DNA of the CDR3 is TGTGCCAGCTACGACAGGGGGGATTCGCTTGAAGCTTTCTTT.

The gene calls are TRBV7-7 and TRBJ2-1; TRBD2 matches 14 bases. Trimming removed 5 bases from V and 9 bases from J; junction bases left unmatched: 12. CDR1 is SSHAT and CDR2 is FNYEAQ in the germline V gene (reference sequence). CDR3 length equals 17 residues. The DNA of the CDR3 is TGTGCCAGCAGCCCAGTCCCGGGACTAGCGGGGGAGGGTGAGCAGTTCTTC. As protein: CASSPVPGLAGEGEQFF.

The gene calls are TRBV5-1 and TRBJ1-1; a possible D gene is TRBD1 (6 bases). The germline gives CDR1 SGHRS, CDR2 YFSETQ. CDR3 size: 14 residues. V lost 4 bases and J 6 bases, leaving 16 bases between the germline ends. The CDR3 loop reads CASSPMTGPPEAFF. In DNA, the CDR3 is TGCGCCAGCAGCCCAATGACAGGACCCCCTGAAGCTTTCTTT.

The chain recombines TRBV30 with TRBJ2-1; D is perhaps TRBD2 (6 bases). This CDR3 contains 13 residues. CDR1 is GTSNPN, CDR2 SVGIG, per germline (reference sequence). Trimming left V 3 bases short and J 3 bases short, with 9 bases between. The CDR3 bases are TGTGCCTGGAGACGGGAGCACTACAATGAGCAGTTCTTC. Residues: CAWRREHYNEQFF.

The chain recombines TRBV6-5 with TRBJ1-2; D not resolved. Per the germline V gene, CDR1 is MNHEY and CDR2 is SVGAGI. The V gene lost 6 bases and the J gene lost 4 bases, with 18 bases spanning the gap. This CDR3 is 15 amino acids long. Here the CDR3 reads CASRQTVTAFYGYTF. Here the CDR3 DNA reads TGTGCCAGCAGGCAAACAGTTACCGCCTTCTATGGCTACACCTTC.

CDR3: CASSLVGAQPQHF. Written as DNA, the CDR3 is TGTGCCAGCAGCTTAGTAGGAGCACAGCCCCAGCATTTT. J is TRBJ1-5 and V is TRBV7-9; D ambiguous. This CDR3 has 13 residues. Per the germline V gene, CDR1 is SEHNR and CDR2 is FQNEAQ (reference sequence). Trimming took 1 base from V and 7 from J, leaving 8 bases between them.

This clone showed up just a few times. The CDR3, as DNA: TGTGCCAGCAGCTTGTTTGACAGGGCCAATCAGCCCCAGCATTTT. Amino acid sequence: CASSLFDRANQPQHF. The chain links TRBV5-6 to TRBJ1-5, with 7 bases fitting TRBD1. CDR1 and CDR2 (germline): SGHDT, YYEEEE. The CDR3 is 15 amino acids. V lost 1 base, J lost 3 bases, and 4 bases stayed unmatched.

The rearrangement links TRBV25-1 to TRBJ2-2; the D gene is possibly TRBD2 (7 bases). V shed 5 bases and J shed 1 base, with 20 bases lying between them. Germline assignment: CDR1 MGHDK and CDR2 SYGVNS. CDR3 length: 18 amino acids. CDR3 sequence (DNA): TGTGCCAGCAGTTCACCCGGGAGGACAGTGAAGAACACCGGGGAGCTGTTTTTT. Protein product: CASSSPGRTVKNTGELFF.

The CDR3: CASSYGQNTEAFF. In nucleotides, the CDR3 is TGTGCCAGCAGTTATGGACAGAACACTGAAGCTTTCTTT. V and J are TRBV5-8 and TRBJ1-1; possibly TRBD1 for D (5 bases). The germline CDR1 and CDR2 sequences are SGHTS and YDEGEE. The ends were cut back, 5 bases at V and 1 base at J, with 9 bases in the middle. This CDR3 has 13 residues.

The V gene is TRBV18, the J gene TRBJ2-7; TRBD2 matches at 7 bases. V lost 3 bases and J lost 7; bases outside the gene matches: 9. CDR3 length: 14 residues. Germline values: CDR1 KGHSH, CDR2 LQKENI. The CDR3 region has the DNA TGTGCCAGCTCACCCCAGAGCGGGGACCAGGAGCAGTACTTC. It codes for CASSPQSGDQEQYF.

The V and J genes are TRBV4-1 and TRBJ2-3; weak D call: TRBD1 (6 bases). Looked up from germline, CDR1 is MGHRA and CDR2 is YSYEKL. The ends were cut back, 5 bases at V and 13 bases at J, with 19 bases in the middle. This CDR3 has 13 amino acids. The chain's CDR3 is CASSKPTGLVEYF. DNA of the CDR3: TGCGCCAGCAGCAAACCCACAGGGTTAGTGGAGTATTTT.

The rearrangement uses TRBV5-4 and TRBJ2-3, with D possibly matching TRBD1 (5 bases). The length of the CDR3 is 15 residues. CDR1 is SGHNT, CDR2 YYREEE, per germline (reference sequence). V dropped 1 base and J dropped 4 bases, with 13 bases sitting between them. The CDR3 protein is CASSLSRARPDTQYF. The CDR3 DNA reads TGTGCCAGCAGCTTGAGCAGGGCGAGACCAGATACGCAGTATTTT. Variable domain in full (rest from reference TRBV5-4 and TRBJ2-3): ETGVTQSPTHLIKTRGQQVTLRCSSQSGHNTVSWYQQALGQGPQFIFQYYREEENGRGNFPPRFSGLQFPNYSSELNVNALELDDSALYLCASSLSRARPDTQYFGPGTRLTVL.

The chain has TRBV4-2 and TRBJ2-1; 12 bases are shared with TRBD2. The germline CDR1 and CDR2 sequences are LGHNA and YNFKEQ. This CDR3 region has 16 residues. Losses at the gene ends were 2 bases for V and 6 bases for J; bases not matched to a gene: 5. The CDR3 DNA reads TGTGCCAGCAGCCAACTAGCGGGGGGGCCGACCAATGAGCAGTTCTTC. It yields the protein CASSQLAGGPTNEQFF.

DNA for the CDR3: TGTGCCAGCTACCTAGGGGGCGCAATCGGGGAGCTGTTTTTT. As protein: CASYLGGAIGELFF. The chain recombines TRBV6-1 with TRBJ2-2; 7 positions match TRBD1. With 8 bases clipped from V and 7 bases from J, the junction kept 10 bases outside the gene matches. This CDR3 comprises 14 residues. Germline values: CDR1 MNHNS, CDR2 SASEGT.

The V call is TRBV5-1, the J call TRBJ1-3; D perhaps matches TRBD1 (5 bases). Germline lookup yields CDR1 SGHRS and CDR2 YFSETQ. V shed 0 bases and J shed 0 bases, with 7 bases lying between them. The CDR3 spans 15 residues. The CDR3 here is CASSLVQGSGNTIYF. The CDR3 DNA sequence: TGCGCCAGCAGCTTGGTCCAGGGCTCTGGAAACACCATATATTTT.

In this sample, this clone turned up a few times. The gene calls are TRBV19 and TRBJ1-4; D possibly corresponds to TRBD1 (6 bases). Deletions cut 7 bases from V and 8 bases from J, with 20 bases between. CDR3 length: 15 amino acids. Germline V lookup: CDR1 LNHDA, CDR2 SQIVND (reference sequence). The CDR3: CASTPVGGAGEKLFF. The DNA of the CDR3 is TGTGCCAGTACCCCCGTGGGGGGGGCCGGGGAAAAACTGTTTTTT. Full variable domain (missing parts from reference TRBV19 and TRBJ1-4): DGGITQSPKYLFRKEGQNVTLSCEQNLNHDAMYWYRQDPGQGLRLIYYSQIVNDFQKGDIAEGYSVSREKKESFPLTVTSAQKNPTAFYLCASTPVGGAGEKLFFGSGTQLSVL.

V usage is TRBV2 and J usage is TRBJ2-5; D remains unclear. Germline V CDR1 and CDR2: SNHLY, FYNNEI. The V gene lost 6 bases and the J gene lost 5 bases, with 16 bases spanning the gap. The CDR3 is 14 amino acids. CDR3 nucleotide sequence: TGTGCCAGCAGCCCCCAGTCTGCCGGGGAGACCCAGTACTTC. It is translated as CASSPQSAGETQYF.